These 32 T cell receptor beta chains came from one sample sequenced in a study of identical twins (dated by TCRdb to 2016 to 2017). Libraries came from 5' RACE. Sequencing instrument: Illumina HiSeq 2000. TCRdb reprocessed the public reads (quality trimming at Q25 with fastp, clone calling with MiXCR) and kept in-frame beta chains. When rows share a CDR3 protein, they turn into one entry using the most common DNA and genes. Counted in this sample were approximately 600,000 distinct CDR3 sequences; roughly 6.6% of them appeared once. The leading ten clones occupy approximately 1.5% of the sample. The data also belong to a second study, concerning yellow fever vaccine responses in identical twins.

Sequencing was performed on PBMCs. The source of these receptors is a woman aged 18-29 years in good health.

The chain uses TRBV5-1 and TRBJ1-5, with D possibly TRBD1 on 5 matching bases. Germline CDR1 SGHRS, CDR2 YFSETQ. The germline V and J ends were trimmed by 7 bases and 0 bases, with 20 bases remaining between them. The CDR3 is 17 residues long. The CDR3: CASQSPGQKYSNQPQHF. CDR3 bases: TGCGCCAGCCAAAGCCCAGGGCAGAAATATAGCAATCAGCCCCAGCATTTT.

This clonotype was seen more than once but under ten times. The chain employs TRBV3-1 and TRBJ2-2, with TRBD2 matching over 7 bases. The CDR3 consists of 17 residues. Losses at the gene ends were 2 bases for V and 5 bases for J; bases not matched to a gene: 11. CDR1 and CDR2 (germline): LGHDT, YNNKEL (reference sequence). DNA of the CDR3: TGTGCCAGCAGCCAAATTAGCGGGCATAAAGGGACCGGGGAGCTGTTTTTT. Protein sequence: CASSQISGHKGTGELFF.

This clonotype was observed a few times. The V and J genes are TRBV28 and TRBJ2-7; perhaps TRBD1 as D (5 bases). Germline V CDR1 and CDR2: MDHEN, SYDVKM. The CDR3 has 14 residues. The ends were cut back, 3 bases at V and 0 bases at J, with 9 bases in the middle. The CDR3 is CASSFQGRSYEQYF. CDR3 nucleotides: TGTGCCAGCAGTTTCCAGGGCCGCTCCTACGAGCAGTACTTC.

The chain is built from TRBV6-2 or TRBV6-3 and TRBJ2-6, with 8 bases identical to TRBD1. The length of the CDR3 is 18 residues. V lost 5 bases, J lost 0 bases, and 9 bases stayed unmatched. Germline V lookup: CDR1 MNHEY, CDR2 SVGEGT. The CDR3 nucleotides are TGTGCCAGCAGTGGGTCGACAGGGGAGGTCTCTGGGGCCAACGTCCTGACTTTC. Encoded protein: CASSGSTGEVSGANVLTF.

As regards this clonotype: Its ends do not fully match the called genes, so a read error is possible. J is TRBJ2-4 and V is TRBV12-3 or TRBV12-4, with D perhaps matching TRBD2 (5 bases). The CDR3 consists of 13 residues. CDR3 coding DNA: TGTGCCAGCGGTTTCGTCGAGGGCGACATTCAGTACTTC. Amino acids: CASGFVEGDIQYF.

This clonotype was recorded at least ten times. The J gene is TRBJ2-1, the V gene TRBV6-1; D is perhaps TRBD1 (5 bases). Germline V lookup: CDR1 MNHNS, CDR2 SASEGT. Trimming shortened V by 4 bases and J by 9 bases, and 10 bases separated the two germline ends. This CDR3 region has 12 residues. The CDR3 region has the DNA TGTGCCAGCAGTGGCGACAGCCTTGAGCAGTTCTTC. Its protein product is CASSGDSLEQFF.

This clonotype was found many times. The chain uses TRBV7-9 and TRBJ2-7, with 8 bases matching TRBD1. V shed 5 bases and J 4 bases; nucleotides not matched to a gene: 10. CDR3 size: 15 residues. The germline gives CDR1 SEHNR, CDR2 FQNEAQ (reference sequence). CDR3 amino acids: CASSGGTGRKYEQYV. CDR3 coding DNA: TGTGCCAGCAGCGGAGGGACAGGTCGTAAGTACGAGCAGTACGTC.

V and J are TRBV7-9 and TRBJ1-5, with unresolved D. CDR1 SEHNR and CDR2 FQNEAQ come from the germline V gene (reference sequence). The CDR3 totals 14 residues. V was trimmed by 4 bases and J by 4 bases, leaving 11 bases between them. The CDR3 region has the DNA TGTGCCAGCAGCTCGACAAGGGATAATCAGCCCCAGCATTTT. Amino acid sequence: CASSSTRDNQPQHF.

This clonotype was seen repeatedly, ten times or more. CDR3 protein: CAISGQTGYNEQFF. CDR3 DNA: TGTGCCATCAGTGGCCAGACAGGGTACAATGAGCAGTTCTTC. The rearrangement uses TRBV10-3 and TRBJ2-1; 7 bases map to TRBD1. CDR3 length equals 14 residues. V shed 4 bases, J shed 4 bases, and the junction held 4 bases outside the gene matches. The germline V gene has CDR1 ENHRY and CDR2 SYGVKD.

This clonotype came up many times. The rearrangement joins TRBV12-3 or TRBV12-4 to TRBJ1-5; D is unclear. The V gene lost 3 bases and the J gene lost 5 bases, with 5 bases spanning the gap. This CDR3 comprises 12 residues. CDR3 amino acids: CASSFRDQPQHF. CDR3 coding DNA: TGTGCCAGCAGTTTCCGTGATCAGCCCCAGCATTTT.

The chain couples TRBV5-6 to TRBJ2-7, with unresolved D. CDR3 size: 16 residues. V lost 0 bases and J lost 0, with 13 bases in between. CDR1 is SGHDT, CDR2 YYEEEE, per germline. The CDR3 sequence: CASSLAGSFSSYEQYV. CDR3 coding DNA: TGTGCCAGCAGCTTGGCCGGCAGCTTCAGCTCCTACGAGCAGTACGTC.

The gene calls are TRBV2 and TRBJ2-3; 7 bases are shared with TRBD2. This CDR3 has 19 residues. Germline CDR1 reads SNHLY; CDR2 reads FYNNEI. The V segment lost 5 bases and the J segment 3 bases; nucleotides outside the gene matches: 20. CDR3: CASSSLVSNGGSRTDTQYF. CDR3 nucleotide sequence: TGTGCCAGCAGTTCACTCGTGTCTAATGGCGGGAGTAGAACAGATACGCAGTATTTT.

This chain links TRBV6-1 with TRBJ2-5; 10 bases map to TRBD1. The CDR3 is made up of 16 amino acids. Trimming removed 6 bases from V and 2 bases from J; junction bases left unmatched: 9. Germline CDR1 is MNHNS and CDR2 is SASEGT. CDR3 DNA: TGTGCCAGCAGCCGATCGGACAGGGGGAGACAAGAGACCCAGTACTTC. It yields the protein CASSRSDRGRQETQYF.

This clonotype was seen many times. This sequence joins TRBV2 and TRBJ2-2; D could derive from TRBD1 or TRBD2 (5 bases each). This CDR3 is 13 amino acids long. The germline gives CDR1 SNHLY, CDR2 FYNNEI. Trimming left V 9 bases short and J 5 bases short, with 13 bases between. The CDR3: CASGQSGTGELFF. CDR3 nucleotide sequence: TGTGCCAGTGGACAATCGGGGACCGGGGAGCTGTTTTTT.

This clonotype appeared many times. V is TRBV29-1 and J is TRBJ1-1; no clear D. With 6 bases removed from V and 3 bases from J, the gap between germline ends came to 17 bases. The CDR3 has 14 amino acids. Germline V CDR1 and CDR2: SQVTM, ANQGSEA. CDR3 coding DNA: TGCAGCGTAGCTATCATTGTGGGGTACACTGAAGCTTTCTTT. Translated, it gives CSVAIIVGYTEAFF.

This clonotype was recorded at least ten times. The chain links TRBV7-9 to TRBJ2-1; D is possibly TRBD2 (5 bases). There are 15 residues in the CDR3. CDR1 SEHNR and CDR2 FQNEAQ come from the germline V gene (reference sequence). V lost 5 bases to trimming and J lost 6 bases, with 17 bases between them. DNA of the CDR3: TGTGCCAGCAGCAACTCCGACCTAGCCTTCAATGAGCAGTTCTTC. Encoded protein: CASSNSDLAFNEQFF.

This clonotype was seen only a few times. The rearrangement links TRBV6-5 to TRBJ2-2; no clear D gene. Trimming stripped 2 bases from V and 8 bases from J, with 15 bases between. Germline V lookup: CDR1 MNHEY, CDR2 SVGAGI. This CDR3 has 15 amino acids. The CDR3 spells CASSYVTAIGGELFF. CDR3 in DNA: TGTGCCAGCAGTTACGTCACAGCCATAGGGGGGGAGCTGTTTTTT.

This clonotype was found many times. The chain couples TRBV3-1 to TRBJ2-1, with 11 bases matching TRBD2. CDR3 length: 18 amino acids. Germline V CDR1 and CDR2: LGHDT, YNNKEL (reference sequence). V shed 4 bases, J shed 0 bases, and the junction held 8 bases outside the gene matches. CDR3 nucleotide sequence: TGTGCCAGCAGCCGACAACTAGCGGGGGAAAGCTCCTACAATGAGCAGTTCTTC. It codes for CASSRQLAGESSYNEQFF.

Concerning this clonotype: This clone may be a read error of a much larger clone one base away. The J gene is TRBJ2-3, the V gene TRBV4-1, with 7 positions matching TRBD2. Unmatched junction bases numbered 10, after V lost 0 bases and J lost 1 base. This CDR3 is 18 amino acids long. The V gene's germline CDR1 is MGHRA and CDR2 YSYEKL. CDR3 region: CASSQELLAGVRTDTQYF. CDR3 nucleotide sequence: TGCGCCAGCAGCCAAGAGCTGCTCGCGGGAGTCCGCACAGATACGCAGTATTTT.

This clonotype has just a few counts. V gene TRBV19 combines with J gene TRBJ1-5; 7 nucleotides agree with TRBD1. This CDR3 has 13 residues. With V trimmed by 9 bases and J by 3 bases, 5 bases remained unmatched. Per germline, CDR1 LNHDA and CDR2 SQIVND (reference sequence). CDR3 residues: CASQTGLNQPQHF. The CDR3, as DNA: TGTGCCAGCCAGACAGGGCTCAATCAGCCCCAGCATTTT. Full variable domain (outside the CDR3, taken from reference TRBV19 and TRBJ1-5): DGGITQSPKYLFRKEGQNVTLSCEQNLNHDAMYWYRQDPGQGLRLIYYSQIVNDFQKGDIAEGYSVSREKKESFPLTVTSAQKNPTAFYLCASQTGLNQPQHFGDGTRLSIL.

This clonotype was seen many times. The chain employs TRBV5-5 and TRBJ2-2; TRBD1 matches at 8 bases. The CDR3 sequence is 14 residues long. With 3 bases clipped from V and 5 bases from J, the junction kept 3 bases outside the gene matches. Germline CDR1 reads SGHKS; CDR2 reads YYEKEE (reference sequence). The CDR3 DNA sequence: TGTGCCAGCAGCTCGGACAGGGCTACCGGGGAGCTGTTTTTT. This translates into CASSSDRATGELFF. The full variable domain, with the rest looked up from reference TRBV5-5 and TRBJ2-2, is DAGVTQSPTHLIKTRGQQVTLRCSPISGHKSVSWYQQVLGQGPQFIFQYYEKEERGRGNFPDRFSARQFPNYSSELNVNALLLGDSALYLCASSSDRATGELFFGEGSRLTVL.

V usage is TRBV11-2 and J usage is TRBJ2-3, with TRBD2 identical over 15 bases. Germline V gene data show CDR1 as SGHAT and CDR2 as FQNNGV. Germline trimming cut 6 bases from V and 2 bases from J; bases unmatched to any gene: 12. The CDR3 is 19 residues long. CDR3 in amino acids: CASSPSRGLAGGVTDTQYF. The CDR3 nucleotides are TGTGCCAGCAGTCCCTCTCGGGGACTAGCGGGAGGTGTCACAGATACGCAGTATTTT.

This clonotype showed up many times. The chain is built from TRBV20-1 and TRBJ2-3; D is ambiguous. This CDR3 has 12 amino acids. V was shortened by 5 bases and J by 7 bases, with 13 bases between the two germline ends. From germline, CDR1 is DFQATT and CDR2 SNEGSKA (reference sequence). The CDR3 loop is CSAYPTQNTQYF. The DNA for the CDR3 is TGCAGTGCTTACCCAACTCAAAATACGCAGTATTTT.

This clonotype came up many times. The chain has TRBV7-8 and TRBJ2-1; TRBD2 matches at 13 bases. J gave up 12 bases and V 5 bases, and 10 bases lay outside the gene matches. The CDR3 covers 15 residues. CDR1 and CDR2 (germline): SGHVS, FQNEAQ. The DNA for the CDR3 is TGTGCCAGCAGCCAGCTACTAGCGGGAGGGCCGATGCAGTTCTTC. The encoded protein is CASSQLLAGGPMQFF.

This clonotype came up a few times. The chain carries TRBV5-1 and TRBJ1-2; D not resolved. Germline values: CDR1 SGHRS, CDR2 YFSETQ. V was shortened by 4 bases and J by 1 base, with 11 bases between the two germline ends. This CDR3 is built from 14 residues. CDR3 sequence (DNA): TGCGCCAGCAGCCCGGACGCGGGTAACTATGGCTACACCTTC. Amino acid sequence: CASSPDAGNYGYTF.

V is TRBV19 and J is TRBJ1-2; no clear D. Germline V gives CDR1 LNHDA, CDR2 SQIVND (reference sequence). V lost 4 bases and J lost 7, with 13 bases in between. The CDR3 totals 13 residues. The CDR3 nucleotides read TGTGCCAGTAGTACTCAACCCGGAGGTGGCTACACCTTC. Translated: CASSTQPGGGYTF.

This clonotype was seen repeatedly, ten times or more. The J gene is TRBJ2-1, the V gene TRBV7-2; the match to TRBD2 covers 7 bases. J lost 5 bases, V lost 5 bases, and 6 bases had no gene match. From germline, CDR1 is SGHTA and CDR2 FQGNSA. CDR3 length: 14 residues. This CDR3 reads CASSPSGNNNEQFF. The CDR3 DNA reads as TGTGCCAGCAGCCCCAGCGGGAATAACAATGAGCAGTTCTTC.

This sequence joins TRBV28 and TRBJ2-6; D is uncertain. CDR1 is MDHEN and CDR2 is SYDVKM in the germline V gene. V shed 1 base and J shed 4 bases, with 8 bases lying between them. The CDR3 runs to 15 residues. Here the CDR3 DNA reads TGTGCCAGCAGTTTATTGCTTCTGGGGGCCAACGTCCTGACTTTC. The encoded protein is CASSLLLLGANVLTF.

This clonotype was seen a few times. This sequence joins TRBV2 and TRBJ1-1; D ambiguous. Trimming removed 3 bases from V and 7 bases from J, with 3 bases in between. Germline V gene data show CDR1 as SNHLY and CDR2 as FYNNEI. This CDR3 contains 10 residues. CDR3 amino acids: CASSDFEAFF. The CDR3 DNA sequence: TGTGCCAGCAGTGATTTTGAAGCTTTCTTT.

This clonotype was counted only a few times. The chain is built from TRBV3-1 and TRBJ2-5; D remains ambiguous. The CDR3 is 14 amino acids. From germline, CDR1 is LGHDT and CDR2 YNNKEL (reference sequence). The V end was cut by 1 base, the J end by 5 bases, with 11 bases between. CDR3 region: CASSQGLGLETQYF. Here the CDR3 DNA reads TGTGCCAGCAGCCAAGGGTTGGGGTTGGAGACCCAGTACTTC.

This clonotype was recorded many times. The genes are TRBV9 and TRBJ2-5; D might be TRBD1 (5 bases). Per the germline V gene, CDR1 is SGDLS and CDR2 is YYNGEE. The V and J ends lost 5 bases and 7 bases respectively, with 15 bases between them. The CDR3 runs 13 residues. CDR3 region: CASRSTEEGTQYF. The CDR3 DNA is TGTGCCAGCAGATCGACAGAAGAAGGGACCCAGTACTTC. Filled out from reference TRBV9 and TRBJ2-5, the complete variable domain reads DSGVTQTPKHLITATGQRVTLRCSPRSGDLSVYWYQQSLDQGLQFLIQYYNGEERAKGNILERFSAQQFPDLHSELNLSSLELGDSALYFCASRSTEEGTQYFGPGTRLLVL.

The genes are TRBV6-1 and TRBJ2-1; D gene unclear. Looked up from germline, CDR1 is MNHNS and CDR2 is SASEGT. Trimming shortened V by 7 bases and J by 6 bases, and 22 bases separated the two germline ends. The CDR3 runs 16 residues. In DNA form, the CDR3 reads TGTGCCAGCAAAGGTTATTCCCTAAGCCCAAGCAATGAGCAGTTCTTC. Its protein product is CASKGYSLSPSNEQFF.